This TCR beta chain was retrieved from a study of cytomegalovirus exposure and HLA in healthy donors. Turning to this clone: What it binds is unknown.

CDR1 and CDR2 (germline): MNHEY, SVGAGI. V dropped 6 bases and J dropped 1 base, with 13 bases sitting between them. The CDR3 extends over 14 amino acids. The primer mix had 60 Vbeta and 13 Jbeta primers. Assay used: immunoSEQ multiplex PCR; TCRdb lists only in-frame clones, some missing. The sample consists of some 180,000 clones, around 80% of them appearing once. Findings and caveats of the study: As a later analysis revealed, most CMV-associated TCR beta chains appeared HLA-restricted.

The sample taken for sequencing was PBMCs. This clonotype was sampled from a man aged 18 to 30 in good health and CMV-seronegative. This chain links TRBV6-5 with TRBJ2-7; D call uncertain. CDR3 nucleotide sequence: TGTGCCAGCAGAAAACTCGGTCCTTCCTACGAGCAGTACTTC. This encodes CASRKLGPSYEQYF.